This T cell receptor (beta chain) was captured by sequencing in a study of shared clonotypes between healthy human individuals (dated by TCRdb to between 2020 and 2021). Regarding the study in general: The cohort comprised a couple of women and three men aged 18 to 49 years. For each donor, CD4 naive and CD4 memory were each run on three plates, CD8 naive on two plates, and CD8 memory on one plate. Each donor's leukapheresis produced roughly between about 0.9 and 9.5 billion PBMCs. To increase sequencing depth and limit assay-specific biases, different laboratories used diverse techniques to prepare libraries and sequence TCR repertoires. To estimate repertoire size and how much clonotypes are shared between individuals, the study performed deep sequencing of blood TCR repertoires from roughly five healthy adults.

Here is what the overall study found, with its caveats: Pairwise subsampling led to the expectation that sequencing depth would affect the degree of clonotype sharing among donors. Sampling was restricted to blood, and TCR repertoires in tissue are likely to differ from TCR repertoires in blood. When a handful of donors were compared, the shared fraction of clonotypes was roughly 4.8% for naive CD4, about 4% for naive CD8, 2% to 2.5% for memory CD4, and under 0.5% for memory CD8. Naive subsets generally had larger estimated clonotype richness than memory subsets. Compared with non-shared clonotypes, clonotypes shared by all four sorted-subset donors had higher generation probabilities. Because the study included a small number of donors, the genetic and exposure-history diversity represented was limited. Rarefaction of sorted-subset datasets indicated incomplete sequencing despite the large sequencing depth.

Using the deep immunoSEQ assay, TCR CDR3 regions were amplified from genomic DNA by multiplex PCR. Genomic DNA extracted from each cell subset was distributed evenly over all wells of several immunoSEQ 96-well plates, and each plate served as one replicate. For sorted subsets, about 0.2 ug genomic DNA, equal to 25,000 to 35,000 T cell genomes, was loaded into each replicate PCR. The purified libraries were quantified using a Qubit 3.0 fluorometer, sized with a Bioanalyzer 2100, and then quantified again using the KAPA Library Quantification kit. A separate single-read 150-cycle Illumina NextSeq 550 flow cell was used to sequence each immunoSEQ 96-well plate. The authors processed their data as follows. Because the immunoSEQ output held only junctional sequences and lacked quality scores, the filtering could not match the filtering applied to full-length reads. To assign V/J genes and CDR3, sequences were annotated against IMGT germline references using PyIR, a Python wrapper for IgBLAST v1.9. Reads with weak V/J assignments (E-value above 1e-6), missing CDR3, stop codons, out-of-frame junctions, or ambiguous translated residues were removed. V3J clonotypes were defined by identical inferred V gene, J gene, and CDR3 amino acid sequence. Percentage overlap between repertoires was computed as shared unique clonotypes divided by the size of the smaller repertoire. RTK rarefaction, the Chao1 estimator, and Recon v2.1 estimates of unobserved clonotypes were used to assess repertoire richness. OLGA was used to compute generation probabilities for all TCRbeta clonotypes that the gDNA method yielded from a handful of donors. This is the immuneACCESS table as TCRdb keeps it, with only in-frame sequences that have V and J called. A part of the clones is gone; compared with another copy, unresolved V genes explain less than half, and the rest is unexplained. V and J calls and clone size follow that table, whereas D and trimming were derived from the DNA. This sample holds some 1.4 million clones; roughly 96% were observed only once. The ten top clones hold about 1.2% of the sample.

About this clone: The antigen it binds to is not known. The record has no base qualities; no much larger clone is one base away.

The CDR3, from cysteine to phenylalanine, totals 13 residues. The kept DNA is CDR3 alone, 39 bases in frame from the first base. The donors were healthy, HIV-negative adults with no recently reported acute infections or vaccinations. Every donor was a Caucasian adult residing in Nashville, Tennessee, USA. CD4+ T cells were enriched by magnetic negative selection, after which naive cells were positively selected on CD45RA and the negative fraction was taken as the memory subset. After blood collection by leukapheresis, PBMCs were isolated using Ficoll-Histopaque density gradient centrifugation and then cryopreserved in the vapor phase of liquid nitrogen. Analytical flow cytometry was used to check the purity and quantity of every magnetically sorted T cell population. Genomic DNA was isolated from each sorted fraction and quantified by UV absorbance on a Nanodrop 2000c.

Rearrangement joined TRBV21-1 to TRBJ2-7. TRBV21-1 is designated a pseudogene. Sequences were obtained from naive CD4+ T cells sorted from blood. What this sample's cell subset or site label stands for: CD45RA+ positively selected. The source is a man in his thirties or forties in good health. The CDR3 is CASSNPNKDEQYF. The DNA is as follows: TGTGCCAGCAGCAATCCCAATAAGGACGAGCAGTACTTC.